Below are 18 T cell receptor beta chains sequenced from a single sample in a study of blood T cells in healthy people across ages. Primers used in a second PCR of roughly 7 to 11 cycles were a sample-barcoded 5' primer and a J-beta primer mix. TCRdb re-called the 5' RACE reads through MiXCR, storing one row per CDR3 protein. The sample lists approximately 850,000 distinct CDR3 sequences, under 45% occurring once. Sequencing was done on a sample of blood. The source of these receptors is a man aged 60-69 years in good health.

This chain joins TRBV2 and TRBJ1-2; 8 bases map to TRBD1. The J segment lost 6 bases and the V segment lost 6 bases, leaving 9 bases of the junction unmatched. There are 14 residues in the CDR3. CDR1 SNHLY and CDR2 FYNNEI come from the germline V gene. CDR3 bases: TGTGCCAGCAGCGCTGGACAGGGTATAGATGGCTACACCTTC. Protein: CASSAGQGIDGYTF.

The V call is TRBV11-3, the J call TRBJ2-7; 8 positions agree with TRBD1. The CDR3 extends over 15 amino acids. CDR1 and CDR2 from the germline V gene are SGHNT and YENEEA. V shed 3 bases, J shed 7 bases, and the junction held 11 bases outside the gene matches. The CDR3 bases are TGTGCCAGCAGCTTGGGGCCAGGGGGCAAAAGGGAGCAGTACTTC. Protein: CASSLGPGGKREQYF. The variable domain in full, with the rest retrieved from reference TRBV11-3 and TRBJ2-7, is EAGVVQSPRYKIIEKKQPVAFWCNPISGHNTLYWYLQNLGQGPELLIRYENEEAVDDSQLPKDRFSAERLKGVDSTLKIQPAELGDSAVYLCASSLGPGGKREQYFGPGTRLTVT.

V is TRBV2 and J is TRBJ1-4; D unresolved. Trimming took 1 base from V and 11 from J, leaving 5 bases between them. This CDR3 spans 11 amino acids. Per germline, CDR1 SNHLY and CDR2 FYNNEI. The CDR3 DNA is TGTGCCAGCAGTGAAGTCCAGAAACTGTTTTTT. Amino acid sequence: CASSEVQKLFF.

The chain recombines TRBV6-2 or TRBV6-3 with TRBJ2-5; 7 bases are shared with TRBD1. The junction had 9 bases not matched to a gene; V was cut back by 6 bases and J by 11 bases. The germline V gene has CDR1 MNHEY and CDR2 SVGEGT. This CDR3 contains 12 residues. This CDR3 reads CASRGGPGEQYF. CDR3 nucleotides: TGTGCCAGCAGAGGGGGCCCTGGTGAGCAGTACTTC.

This CDR3 reads CASSFLGSTKNIQYF. The CDR3 DNA reads as TGTGCCAGCAGTTTCTTGGGGTCAACCAAAAACATTCAGTACTTC. The chain uses TRBV12-3 or TRBV12-4 and TRBJ2-4; D unresolved. The CDR3 runs to 15 residues. The V gene lost 3 bases and the J gene lost 2 bases, with 11 bases spanning the gap.

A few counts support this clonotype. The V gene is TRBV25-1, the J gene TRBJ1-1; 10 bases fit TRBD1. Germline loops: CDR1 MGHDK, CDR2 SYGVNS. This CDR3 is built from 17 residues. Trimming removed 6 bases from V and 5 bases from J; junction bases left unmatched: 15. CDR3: CASRGSLGTGAVTEAFF. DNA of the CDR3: TGTGCCAGCAGGGGCTCTCTCGGGACAGGGGCGGTTACTGAAGCTTTCTTT. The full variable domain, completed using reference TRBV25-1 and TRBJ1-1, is EADIYQTPRYLVIGTGKKITLECSQTMGHDKMYWYQQDPGMELHLIHYSYGVNSTEKGDLSSESTVSRIRTEHFPLTLESARPSHTSQYLCASRGSLGTGAVTEAFFGQGTRLTVV.

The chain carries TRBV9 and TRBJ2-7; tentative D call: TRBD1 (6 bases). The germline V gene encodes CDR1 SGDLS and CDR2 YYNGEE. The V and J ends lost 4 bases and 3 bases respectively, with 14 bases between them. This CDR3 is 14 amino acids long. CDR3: CASSPRDTYYEQYF. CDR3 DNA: TGTGCCAGCAGCCCCAGGGACACCTACTACGAGCAGTACTTC.

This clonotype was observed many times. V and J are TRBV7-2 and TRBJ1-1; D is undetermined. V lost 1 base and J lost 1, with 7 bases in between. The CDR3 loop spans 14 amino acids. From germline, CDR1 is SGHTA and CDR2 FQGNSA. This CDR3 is CASSLEWGNTEAFF. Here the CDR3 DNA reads TGTGCCAGCAGCTTAGAATGGGGGAACACTGAAGCTTTCTTT.

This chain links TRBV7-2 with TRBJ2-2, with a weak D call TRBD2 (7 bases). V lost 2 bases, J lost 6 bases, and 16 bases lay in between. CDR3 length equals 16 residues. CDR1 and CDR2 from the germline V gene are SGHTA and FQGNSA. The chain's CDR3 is CASSLFGGRTAGELFF. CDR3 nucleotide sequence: TGTGCCAGCAGCTTATTCGGGGGGCGCACCGCCGGGGAGCTGTTTTTT.

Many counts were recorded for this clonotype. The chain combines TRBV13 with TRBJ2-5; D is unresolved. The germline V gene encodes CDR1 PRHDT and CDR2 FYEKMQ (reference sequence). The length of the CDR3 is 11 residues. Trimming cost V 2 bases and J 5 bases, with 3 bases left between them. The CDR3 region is CASSLFETQYF. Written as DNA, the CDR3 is TGTGCCAGCAGCTTATTTGAGACCCAGTACTTC.

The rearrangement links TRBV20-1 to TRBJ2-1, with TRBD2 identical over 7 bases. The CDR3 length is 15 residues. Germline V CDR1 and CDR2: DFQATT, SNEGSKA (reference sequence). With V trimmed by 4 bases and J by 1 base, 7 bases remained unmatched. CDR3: CSATSSGVSYNEQFF. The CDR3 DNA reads TGCAGTGCTACCTCGAGCGGGGTGTCCTACAATGAGCAGTTCTTC.

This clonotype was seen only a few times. The CDR3 bases are TGCAGTGCTAGAGGGGGAAACAGGGGTATCTATGGCTACACCTTC. Translation: CSARGGNRGIYGYTF. The chain joins TRBV20-1 to TRBJ1-2; 7 nucleotides align to TRBD1. The CDR3 contains 15 residues. The germline CDR1 and CDR2 sequences are DFQATT and SNEGSKA (reference sequence). With V trimmed by 1 base and J by 4 bases, 9 bases remained unmatched.

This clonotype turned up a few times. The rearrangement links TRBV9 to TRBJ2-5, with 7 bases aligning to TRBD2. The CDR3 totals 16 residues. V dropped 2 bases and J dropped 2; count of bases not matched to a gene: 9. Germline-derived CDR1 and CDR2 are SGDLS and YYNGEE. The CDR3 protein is CASSVLLGGIQETQYF. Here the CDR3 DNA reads TGTGCCAGCAGCGTTCTCCTCGGGGGGATTCAAGAGACCCAGTACTTC.

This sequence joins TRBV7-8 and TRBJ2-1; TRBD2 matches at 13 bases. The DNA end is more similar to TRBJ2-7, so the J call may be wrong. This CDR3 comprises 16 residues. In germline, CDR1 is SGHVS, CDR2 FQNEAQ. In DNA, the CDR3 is TGTGCCAGCGCCGGGCTAACGGGACTAGCGGGGAATGAGCAGTACTTC. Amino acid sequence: CASAGLTGLAGNEQYF.

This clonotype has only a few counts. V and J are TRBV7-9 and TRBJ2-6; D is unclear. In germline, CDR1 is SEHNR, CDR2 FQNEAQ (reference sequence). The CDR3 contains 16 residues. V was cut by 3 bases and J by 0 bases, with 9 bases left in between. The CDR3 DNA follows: TGTGCCAGCAGCTTCACAACAATCTCTGGGGCCAACGTCCTGACTTTC. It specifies CASSFTTISGANVLTF.

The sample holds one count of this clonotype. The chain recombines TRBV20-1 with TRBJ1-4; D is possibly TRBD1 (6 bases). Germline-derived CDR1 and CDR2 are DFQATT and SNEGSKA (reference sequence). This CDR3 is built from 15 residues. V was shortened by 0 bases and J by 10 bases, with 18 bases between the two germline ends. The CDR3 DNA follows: TGCAGTGCTAGAGACCCGGCAGGGGCGGGTGGAAAACTGTTTTTT. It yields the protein CSARDPAGAGGKLFF.

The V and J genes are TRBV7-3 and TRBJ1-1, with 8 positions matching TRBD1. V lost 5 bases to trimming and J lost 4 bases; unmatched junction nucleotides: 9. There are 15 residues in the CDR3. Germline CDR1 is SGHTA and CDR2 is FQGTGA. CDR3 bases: TGTGCCAGCAGCCCGGGGACAGGTCGGAGCACTGAAGCTTTCTTT. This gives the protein CASSPGTGRSTEAFF. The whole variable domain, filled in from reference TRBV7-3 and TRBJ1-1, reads GAGVSQTPSNKVTEKGKYVELRCDPISGHTALYWYRQSLGQGPEFLIYFQGTGAADDSGLPNDRFFAVRPEGSVSTLKIQRTERGDSAVYLCASSPGTGRSTEAFFGQGTRLTVV.

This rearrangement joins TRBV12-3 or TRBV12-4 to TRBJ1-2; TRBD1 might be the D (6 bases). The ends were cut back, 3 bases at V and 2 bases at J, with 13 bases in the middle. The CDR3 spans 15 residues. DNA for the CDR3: TGTGCCAGCAGTTTCGGGACACCGGCGAACTATGGCTACACCTTC. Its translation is CASSFGTPANYGYTF.